The 30 T cell receptor beta chains below come from one sample, sequenced in a study of blood T cell repertoires in COVID-19 (dated by TCRdb to the early 2020s). Libraries were built with the immunoSEQ multiplex PCR assay. TCRdb's version of the immuneACCESS table is confined to in-frame rearrangements and falls short of the full clone set. An unresolved V gene accounts for under half of the shortfall where checked; the remainder is of unknown origin. Across this sample there are about 400,000 clones, with around 90% seen only once. The ten biggest clones cover roughly 1.9% of the sample. The material sequenced was PBMCs or T cells enriched from blood (not recorded which). These receptors were taken from a middle-aged woman with acute COVID-19.

The chain combines TRBV19 with TRBJ2-1; tentative D call: TRBD2 (6 bases). The CDR3 extends over 19 amino acids. V gave up 6 bases and J gave up 0 bases, with 24 bases separating them. Germline V gene lookup returns CDR1 LNHDA and CDR2 SQIVND (reference sequence). The DNA of the CDR3 is TGTGCCAGTAGATTGACGGGACTCGGGTTGGGAAGCTCCTACAATGAGCAGTTCTTC. Amino acid sequence: CASRLTGLGLGSSYNEQFF.

The chain recombines TRBV2 with TRBJ2-5; 9 bases match TRBD2. V trimming: 6 bases; J trimming: 3 bases; junction bases outside the gene matches: 8. The germline V gene encodes CDR1 SNHLY and CDR2 FYNNEI. CDR3 size: 15 residues. In nucleotides, the CDR3 is TGTGCCAGCAGGATTGCGGGGGGGTTTAAAGAGACCCAGTACTTC. This gives the protein CASRIAGGFKETQYF.

The chain is built from TRBV9 and TRBJ2-2; tentatively, D is TRBD2 (6 bases). Germline assignment: CDR1 SGDLS and CDR2 YYNGEE. V lost 0 bases to trimming and J lost 7 bases, with 13 bases between them. CDR3 size: 15 residues. The DNA of the CDR3 is TGTGCCAGCAGCGTAGATCCGGGGCGGGGCGGGGAGCTGTTTTTT. It codes for CASSVDPGRGGELFF.

This chain uses TRBV2 with TRBJ1-1, with 8 nucleotides matching TRBD1. CDR1 and CDR2 from the germline V gene are SNHLY and FYNNEI. The CDR3 extends over 17 amino acids. V shed 4 bases and J 3 bases; nucleotides not matched to a gene: 13. The CDR3 region is CASSVDRDGVLDTEAFF. The CDR3 DNA reads as TGTGCCAGCAGTGTGGACAGGGATGGGGTATTGGACACTGAAGCTTTCTTT.

The genes are TRBV5-5 and TRBJ1-2; D is uncertain. Germline lookup yields CDR1 SGHKS and CDR2 YYEKEE (reference sequence). V lost 1 base and J 1 base, leaving 11 bases between the germline ends. The CDR3 runs to 15 residues. In DNA form, the CDR3 reads TGTGCCAGCAGCTTGAGGGAGAGTGGTAACTATGGCTACACCTTC. This codes for CASSLRESGNYGYTF.

This clone was counted once. The chain couples TRBV9 to TRBJ2-7, with TRBD1 identical over 7 bases. The germline gives CDR1 SGDLS, CDR2 YYNGEE. CDR3 length equals 15 residues. The trim removed 0 bases at V and 0 bases at J, leaving 3 bases unmatched. CDR3 sequence (DNA): TGTGCCAGCAGCGTAGGGGACAGACTCTCCTACGAGCAGTACTTC. Encoded protein: CASSVGDRLSYEQYF.

This rearrangement joins TRBV2 to TRBJ1-6, with 7 positions matching TRBD1. The CDR3 contains 14 residues. CDR1 is SNHLY and CDR2 is FYNNEI in the germline V gene. V lost 5 bases, J lost 5 bases, and 3 bases stayed unmatched. The CDR3 DNA is TGTGCCAGCAGTCTGGACAGGAATAATTCACCCCTCCACTTT. This translates into CASSLDRNNSPLHF.

This chain connects TRBV19 to TRBJ1-4; no reliable D call. The CDR3 loop spans 14 amino acids. The germline CDR1 and CDR2 sequences are LNHDA and SQIVND (reference sequence). V was cut by 5 bases and J by 0 bases, with 7 bases left in between. Written as DNA, the CDR3 is TGTGCCAGTAGTGAGGAGGCAACTAATGAAAAACTGTTTTTT. Protein sequence: CASSEEATNEKLFF.

V is TRBV27 and J is TRBJ2-7; 9 positions match TRBD1. The CDR3 contains 14 residues. In germline, CDR1 is MNHEY, CDR2 SMNVEV (reference sequence). J lost 6 bases, V lost 7 bases, and 10 bases had no gene match. The CDR3 DNA reads as TGTGCCAGCACCCAACCGGGACAGGGTGGCGAGCAGTACTTC. This translates into CASTQPGQGGEQYF.

As DNA, the CDR3 is TGCGCCAGCCCCGAGAAAGGGAGTAGGAGTGAAAAACTGTTTTTT. Amino acid sequence: CASPEKGSRSEKLFF. The J gene is TRBJ1-4, the V gene TRBV10-1; D is undetermined. Germline values: CDR1 WNHNN, CDR2 SYGVQD (reference sequence). CDR3 size: 15 residues. The V and J ends lost 8 bases and 7 bases respectively, with 20 bases between them.

This clone was seen more than once but under ten times. The V gene is TRBV10-3, the J gene TRBJ1-1, with 10 positions matching TRBD1. In germline, CDR1 is ENHRY, CDR2 SYGVKD. This CDR3 comprises 14 residues. V shed 6 bases, J shed 0 bases, and the junction held 1 base outside the gene matches. The CDR3 is CAIRGTGVNTEAFF. The CDR3 DNA follows: TGTGCCATCAGGGGGACAGGGGTGAACACTGAAGCTTTCTTT.

CDR3 region: CASSSRAGATDTQYF. The CDR3 region has the DNA TGTGCCAGCAGCTCCAGAGCGGGGGCTACAGATACGCAGTATTTT. This rearrangement joins TRBV11-2 to TRBJ2-3, with 8 bases that match TRBD2. The germline V gene encodes CDR1 SGHAT and CDR2 FQNNGV. Losses at the gene ends were 4 bases for V and 3 bases for J; bases not matched to a gene: 6. The CDR3 covers 15 residues.

The CDR3 spells CASSLEWGEREKLFF. Written as DNA, the CDR3 is TGTGCCAGCAGCTTAGAATGGGGGGAGAGGGAAAAACTGTTTTTT. The rearrangement joins TRBV11-2 to TRBJ1-4; a possible D gene is TRBD1 (5 bases). Germline lookup yields CDR1 SGHAT and CDR2 FQNNGV. V was pared by 0 bases and J by 8 bases, with 13 bases between. The CDR3 covers 15 residues. The full variable domain, with the rest looked up from reference TRBV11-2 and TRBJ1-4, is EAGVAQSPRYKIIEKRQSVAFWCNPISGHATLYWYQQILGQGPKLLIQFQNNGVVDDSQLPKDRFSAERLKGVDSTLKIQPAKLEDSAVYLCASSLEWGEREKLFFGSGTQLSVL.

This clone has a handful of counts. The rearrangement uses TRBV11-2 and TRBJ1-2; TRBD1 matches at 10 bases. CDR3 length: 15 residues. The V segment lost 0 bases and the J segment 6 bases; nucleotides outside the gene matches: 4. The germline gives CDR1 SGHAT, CDR2 FQNNGV. CDR3 nucleotide sequence: TGTGCCAGCAGCTTAGAATTCGGGACAGGGGATGGCTACACCTTC. It yields the protein CASSLEFGTGDGYTF. Together with reference TRBV11-2 and TRBJ1-2, the CDR3 gives the full variable domain: EAGVAQSPRYKIIEKRQSVAFWCNPISGHATLYWYQQILGQGPKLLIQFQNNGVVDDSQLPKDRFSAERLKGVDSTLKIQPAKLEDSAVYLCASSLEFGTGDGYTFGSGTRLTVV.

The chain employs TRBV19 and TRBJ2-3; 9 positions match TRBD1. From germline, CDR1 is LNHDA and CDR2 SQIVND (reference sequence). This CDR3 region has 15 residues. J was trimmed by 2 bases and V by 6 bases; bases with no gene match: 6. The CDR3 DNA is TGTGCCAGTAGAGACAGGGGGGCCGACACAGATACGCAGTATTTT. Protein product: CASRDRGADTDTQYF.

The J gene is TRBJ1-5, the V gene TRBV19; D possibly corresponds to TRBD1 (5 bases). V lost 1 base, J lost 0 bases, and 10 bases lay in between. Germline V gene lookup returns CDR1 LNHDA and CDR2 SQIVND (reference sequence). The CDR3 loop spans 16 amino acids. CDR3 in amino acids: CASSIGTIYSNQPQHF. CDR3 in DNA: TGTGCCAGTAGTATAGGGACAATCTATAGCAATCAGCCCCAGCATTTT.

J is TRBJ1-1 and V is TRBV3-1 (or the pseudogene TRBV3-2); no clear D. The germline V gene encodes CDR1 LGHDT and CDR2 YNNKEL (reference sequence). The CDR3 is 16 amino acids. V was pared by 3 bases and J by 5 bases, with 19 bases between. The CDR3 region has the DNA TGTGCCAGCAGCCATTCCCTACCTCGAGGGAATACTGAAGCTTTCTTT. Translating it yields CASSHSLPRGNTEAFF.

This rearrangement joins TRBV2 to TRBJ1-2; weak D call: TRBD1 (5 bases). CDR1 is SNHLY, CDR2 FYNNEI, per germline. The CDR3 runs to 13 residues. Trimming pared 8 bases from V and 9 bases from J, leaving 19 bases between. The CDR3 coding sequence is TGTGCCAGCCGCTTGGAAGGGGTCGTGAGCTACACCTTC. This translates into CASRLEGVVSYTF. The entire variable domain, with the rest obtained from reference TRBV2 and TRBJ1-2, is as follows: EPEVTQTPSHQVTQMGQEVILRCVPISNHLYFYWYRQILGQKVEFLVSFYNNEISEKSEIFDDQFSVERPDGSNFTLKIRSTKLEDSAMYFCASRLEGVVSYTFGSGTRLTVV.

This clone was seen only once. The chain combines TRBV15 with TRBJ2-7, with 12 bases that match TRBD2. Germline CDR1 reads LNHNV; CDR2 reads YYDKDF (reference sequence). This CDR3 has 15 amino acids. The V gene end was trimmed by 0 bases and the J gene end by 6 bases; junction bases not matched to a gene: 3. The CDR3 DNA reads TGTGCCACCAGCAGAGATCTAGCGGGGGGGATCGAGCAGTACTTC. It is translated as CATSRDLAGGIEQYF.

V gene TRBV19 combines with J gene TRBJ2-3, with TRBD1 matching over 7 bases. This CDR3 has 15 amino acids. V lost 5 bases, J lost 2 bases, and 7 bases stayed unmatched. Germline V CDR1 and CDR2: LNHDA, SQIVND (reference sequence). CDR3 in amino acids: CASSRDSLSTDTQYF. Written as DNA, the CDR3 is TGTGCCAGTAGTCGGGACAGCCTTTCCACAGATACGCAGTATTTT.

Only one count was recorded for this clone. The V call is TRBV6-6, the J call TRBJ1-3; D remains unclear. Germline CDR1 reads MNHNY; CDR2 reads SVGAGI (reference sequence). With 1 base removed from V and 4 bases from J, the gap between germline ends came to 5 bases. This CDR3 contains 13 residues. CDR3 bases: TGTGCCAGCAGTTACTATAGAGGAAACACCATATATTTT. This codes for CASSYYRGNTIYF.

J is TRBJ1-1 and V is TRBV2, with D unclear. CDR1 and CDR2 (germline): SNHLY, FYNNEI. Trimming removed 8 bases from V and 0 bases from J, with 10 bases in between. The CDR3 has 13 amino acids. The CDR3 protein is CASAADMNTEAFF. In nucleotides, the CDR3 is TGTGCCAGCGCCGCAGATATGAACACTGAAGCTTTCTTT.

This clone was recorded only once. CDR3 in DNA: TGTGCCAGCTCACCACAGTATTCAACAAACTATGGCTACACCTTC. Translation gives CASSPQYSTNYGYTF. The chain employs TRBV18 and TRBJ1-2; D ambiguous. CDR3 length equals 15 residues. The germline V gene encodes CDR1 KGHSH and CDR2 LQKENI. V dropped 1 base and J dropped 2 bases, with 11 bases sitting between them. Combining the CDR3 with reference TRBV18 and TRBJ1-2 gives the whole variable domain NAGVMQNPRHLVRRRGQEARLRCSPMKGHSHVYWYRQLPEEGLKFMVYLQKENIIDESGMPKERFSAEFPKEGPSILRIQQVVRGDSAAYFCASSPQYSTNYGYTFGSGTRLTVV.

The CDR3 DNA reads TGTGCCAGCAGCCAAGATTACTTAAAATATGGCTACACCTTC. Its translation: CASSQDYLKYGYTF. The chain has TRBV14 and TRBJ1-2; D gene unclear. The germline CDR1 and CDR2 sequences are SGHDN and FVKESK. V lost 0 bases, J lost 5 bases, and 10 bases lay in between. The CDR3 has 14 residues.

The chain combines TRBV18 with TRBJ2-1, with 7 bases lining up with TRBD2. This CDR3 has 15 residues. The germline CDR1 and CDR2 sequences are KGHSH and LQKENI. The V gene end was trimmed by 1 base and the J gene end by 5 bases; junction bases not matched to a gene: 5. The CDR3 DNA is TGTGCCAGCTCACCACGTCGCGGGGGAGACAATGAGCAGTTCTTC. Its protein product is CASSPRRGGDNEQFF.

The V and J genes are TRBV21-1 and TRBJ1-2; TRBD1 is taken as the D call from the table, unchecked against the DNA. TRBV21-1 is a pseudogene. The CDR3 has 16 amino acids. For the CDR3, the DNA is TGTGCCAGCAGCAGGGGACAGGGACCGCCTATCGATGGCTACACCTTC. Translation gives CASSRGQGPPIDGYTF.

This clone has a single count. The chain uses TRBV20-1 and TRBJ2-7, with TRBD2 matching over 7 bases. This CDR3 is 14 amino acids long. Germline CDR1 and CDR2: DFQATT and SNEGSKA (reference sequence). The J segment lost 2 bases and the V segment lost 3 bases, leaving 7 bases of the junction unmatched. In DNA form, the CDR3 reads TGCAGTGCTAGTTCCGGGACTACCCCCTACGAGCAGTACTTC. The encoded protein is CSASSGTTPYEQYF.

Only a few counts were recorded for this clone. The rearrangement uses TRBV10-1 and TRBJ2-7, with D possibly matching TRBD1 (5 bases). The germline CDR1 and CDR2 sequences are WNHNN and SYGVQD (reference sequence). The CDR3 is 14 amino acids. V shed 0 bases and J shed 2 bases, with 8 bases lying between them. CDR3 in amino acids: CASSESGATYEQYF. The CDR3 DNA reads TGCGCCAGCAGTGAGTCAGGGGCAACCTACGAGCAGTACTTC.

V is TRBV6-5 and J is TRBJ1-2; possible D gene TRBD1, 6 bases. V shed 2 bases and J shed 8 bases, with 18 bases lying between them. Per the germline V gene, CDR1 is MNHEY and CDR2 is SVGAGI. The length of the CDR3 is 15 residues. Written as DNA, the CDR3 is TGTGCCAGCAGTTACACAATTATACCAGGGGCCGGCTACACCTTC. Translated, it gives CASSYTIIPGAGYTF.

The V call is TRBV7-9, the J call TRBJ2-5, with D possibly being TRBD1 (6 bases). Germline V CDR1 and CDR2: SEHNR, FQNEAQ (reference sequence). CDR3 length: 15 amino acids. The V and J ends lost 2 bases and 2 bases respectively, with 12 bases between them. DNA for the CDR3: TGTGCCAGCAGCTTATCTTGGACAGAACAAGAGACCCAGTACTTC. Amino acid sequence: CASSLSWTEQETQYF.